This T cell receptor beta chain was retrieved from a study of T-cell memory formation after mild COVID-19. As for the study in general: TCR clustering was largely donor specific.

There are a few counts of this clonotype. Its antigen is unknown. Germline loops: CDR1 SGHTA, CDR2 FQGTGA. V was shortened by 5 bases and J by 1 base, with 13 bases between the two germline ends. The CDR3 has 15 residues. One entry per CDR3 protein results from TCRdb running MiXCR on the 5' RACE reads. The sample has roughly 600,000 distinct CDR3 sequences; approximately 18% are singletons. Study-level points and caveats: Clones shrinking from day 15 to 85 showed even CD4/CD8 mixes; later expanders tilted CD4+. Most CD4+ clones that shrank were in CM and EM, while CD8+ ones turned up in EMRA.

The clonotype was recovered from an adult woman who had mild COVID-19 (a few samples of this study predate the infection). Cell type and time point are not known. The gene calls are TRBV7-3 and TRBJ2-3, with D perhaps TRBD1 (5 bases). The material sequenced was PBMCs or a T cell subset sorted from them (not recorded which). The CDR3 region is CASSLTGFGTDTQYF. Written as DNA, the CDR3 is TGTGCCAGCAGCCTTACAGGTTTTGGCACAGATACGCAGTATTTT. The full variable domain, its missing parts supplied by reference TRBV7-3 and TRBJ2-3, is GAGVSQTPSNKVTEKGKYVELRCDPISGHTALYWYRQSLGQGPEFLIYFQGTGAADDSGLPNDRFFAVRPEGSVSTLKIQRTERGDSAVYLCASSLTGFGTDTQYFGPGTRLTVL.